Following are 31 T cell receptor beta chains from one sample sequenced in a study of neurological immune-mediated disorders. From the 5' RACE reads, TCRdb called clonotypes with MiXCR, one entry per CDR3 protein. The sample includes some 57,000 distinct CDR3 sequences, roughly 3.5% of them seen just once. The sequenced material came from PBMCs. The origin of the receptors is a woman aged 55-69 years with multiple sclerosis.

This clonotype has a count of ten or more. The V call is TRBV9, the J call TRBJ2-1; TRBD1 aligns across 9 bases. CDR1 and CDR2 (germline): SGDLS, YYNGEE. This CDR3 comprises 16 residues. The ends lost 0 bases at V and 5 bases at J; junction bases unmatched: 6. This CDR3 reads CASSVGDRVSDNEQFF. The DNA for the CDR3 is TGTGCCAGCAGCGTAGGGGACAGGGTATCTGACAATGAGCAGTTCTTC.

In its sample, this clonotype was seen many times. V is TRBV12-3 or TRBV12-4 and J is TRBJ1-2, with 9 bases lining up with TRBD1. Trimming took 4 bases from V and 0 from J; bases not matched to a gene: 3. The CDR3 sequence is 15 residues long. The CDR3 sequence is CASSYRGLSNYGYTF. In nucleotides, the CDR3 is TGTGCCAGCAGTTACAGGGGGCTATCTAACTATGGCTACACCTTC.

The table lists this clonotype with many counts. The chain couples TRBV20-1 to TRBJ2-7; the D gene is possibly TRBD2 (5 bases). Germline V gene sequence: CDR1 DFQATT, CDR2 SNEGSKA (reference sequence). V lost 0 bases and J 3 bases, leaving 9 bases between the germline ends. This CDR3 has 13 amino acids. In nucleotides, the CDR3 is TGCAGTGCTAGAGATATAGCGCGCTACGAGCAGTACTTC. It codes for CSARDIARYEQYF.

The table lists this clonotype with many counts. The chain joins TRBV5-1 to TRBJ2-5, with 10 bases lining up with TRBD2. Germline trimming cut 7 bases from V and 5 bases from J; bases unmatched to any gene: 5. The CDR3 spans 13 residues. Germline CDR1 reads SGHRS; CDR2 reads YFSETQ. The CDR3 DNA is TGCGCCAGCTCTCGGACTAGCGGCGAGACCCAGTACTTC. This encodes CASSRTSGETQYF.

This clonotype was detected many times. The chain recombines TRBV29-1 with TRBJ2-1; 9 nucleotides agree with TRBD2. The CDR3 is made up of 21 amino acids. The junction had 25 bases not matched to a gene; V was cut back by 7 bases and J by 0 bases. Looked up from germline, CDR1 is SQVTM and CDR2 is ANQGSEA. CDR3 DNA sequence: TGCAGCGCCGAGGGGGGGGACACTAGGCGGGAGGGTGGAAACTCCTACAATGAGCAGTTCTTC. This codes for CSAEGGDTRREGGNSYNEQFF.

The rearrangement uses TRBV5-1 and TRBJ2-6; D is uncertain. V lost 2 bases, J lost 1 base, and 7 bases lay in between. The germline V gene has CDR1 SGHRS and CDR2 YFSETQ. The CDR3 is 15 amino acids. The CDR3 DNA is TGCGCCAGCAGCTTTAGACCTTCTGGGGCCAACGTCCTGACTTTC. As protein: CASSFRPSGANVLTF.

This clonotype was seen repeatedly, ten times or more. The chain couples TRBV20-1 to TRBJ1-1; unclear D gene. CDR3 length: 12 amino acids. Between the trimmed V and J ends, which lost 3 bases and 11 bases, there was a span of 16 bases. CDR1 and CDR2 (germline): DFQATT, SNEGSKA (reference sequence). The CDR3: CSASKSGIEAFF. DNA for the CDR3: TGCAGTGCTAGTAAGTCGGGCATCGAGGCTTTCTTT.

This clonotype was counted at least ten times. The CDR3 DNA sequence: TGTGCCAGCAGCTTAGGACGGACAGCCCATGGCGAGCAGTACTTC. The encoded protein is CASSLGRTAHGEQYF. This chain uses TRBV7-8 with TRBJ2-7, with a tentative D call TRBD1 (6 bases). The CDR3 spans 15 residues. Germline CDR1 SGHVS, CDR2 FQNEAQ. V was shortened by 1 base and J by 6 bases, with 16 bases between the two germline ends.

In its sample, this clonotype was seen many times. The V and J genes are TRBV20-1 and TRBJ1-4; no clear D gene. Trimming shortened V by 0 bases and J by 3 bases, and 11 bases separated the two germline ends. The CDR3 is 15 amino acids. Germline V lookup: CDR1 DFQATT, CDR2 SNEGSKA (reference sequence). CDR3 region: CSARDPYRSNEKLFF. CDR3 nucleotides: TGCAGTGCTAGAGATCCTTACAGATCTAATGAAAAACTGTTTTTT.

In its sample, this clonotype was seen many times. The chain links TRBV5-1 to TRBJ2-3; the match to TRBD2 covers 9 bases. The trim removed 0 bases at V and 1 base at J, leaving 3 bases unmatched. This CDR3 has 16 residues. CDR1 is SGHRS, CDR2 YFSETQ, per germline. As DNA, the CDR3 is TGCGCCAGCAGCTTGGCCCCTAGCGGGGGCACAGATACGCAGTATTTT. This codes for CASSLAPSGGTDTQYF.

The sample holds a few counts of this clonotype. This sequence joins TRBV5-1 and TRBJ2-2, with D maybe TRBD2 (6 bases). There are 16 residues in the CDR3. The germline V gene encodes CDR1 SGHRS and CDR2 YFSETQ. V was trimmed by 3 bases and J by 2 bases, leaving 14 bases between them. As DNA, the CDR3 is TGCGCCAGCAGCTCCTCGGTAGGACTAAACACCGGGGAGCTGTTTTTT. As protein: CASSSSVGLNTGELFF.

This clonotype was seen at least ten times. The rearrangement uses TRBV6-1 and TRBJ2-7; maybe TRBD1 (8 bases). CDR3 length: 17 amino acids. Germline loops: CDR1 MNHNS, CDR2 SASEGT. V lost 7 bases and J 4 bases, leaving 26 bases between the germline ends. CDR3 DNA sequence: TGTGCCAGCACCGAAATGGGGGGGGGACAGGCTGCGTACGAGCAGTACTTC. Translating gives CASTEMGGGQAAYEQYF.

This clonotype was seen many times. V gene TRBV7-9 combines with J gene TRBJ1-1, with TRBD1 matching 7 bases. The CDR3 is made up of 16 amino acids. The J segment lost 0 bases and the V segment lost 5 bases, leaving 9 bases of the junction unmatched. Germline V gene lookup returns CDR1 SEHNR and CDR2 FQNEAQ (reference sequence). CDR3 nucleotide sequence: TGTGCCAGCAGCCCCCGACGACAGGGCATGAACACTGAAGCTTTCTTT. Its protein is CASSPRRQGMNTEAFF.

This clonotype was picked up many times. The chain has TRBV28 and TRBJ1-5; tentative D call: TRBD1 (6 bases). The CDR3 consists of 19 residues. V was trimmed by 4 bases and J by 0 bases, leaving 22 bases between them. Looked up from germline, CDR1 is MDHEN and CDR2 is SYDVKM. The CDR3 loop reads CASSSTGRKKGYSNQPQHF. The DNA of the CDR3 is TGTGCCAGCAGTTCTACAGGGCGTAAGAAAGGGTATAGCAATCAGCCCCAGCATTTT.

This clonotype was counted at least ten times. This chain links TRBV7-9 with TRBJ2-7, with 12 bases identical to TRBD2. J was trimmed by 7 bases and V by 1 base; bases with no gene match: 5. Germline values: CDR1 SEHNR, CDR2 FQNEAQ (reference sequence). This CDR3 has 15 residues. CDR3 in DNA: TGTGCCAGCAGCTTAGGGACTAGCGGGGCGTGGGAGCAGTACTTC. This translates into CASSLGTSGAWEQYF.

This clonotype has a count of ten or more. V and J are TRBV7-2 and TRBJ2-5, with D perhaps given as TRBD1 or TRBD2 (5 bases each). The CDR3 runs to 13 residues. Trimming removed 4 bases at V and 8 bases at J, with 14 bases between. In germline, CDR1 is SGHTA, CDR2 FQGNSA. In DNA form, the CDR3 reads TGTGCCAGCAGCTCGGGACCGCGCGAAACCCAGTACTTC. Its translation: CASSSGPRETQYF.

This clonotype was seen at least ten times. This rearrangement joins TRBV5-1 to TRBJ1-2, with D uncertain. CDR1 SGHRS and CDR2 YFSETQ come from the germline V gene. The CDR3 sequence is 13 residues long. The V end lost 0 bases, the J end lost 2 bases, and 5 bases lay between the germline ends. The CDR3 DNA is TGCGCCAGCAGCTTGGGGGTCAACTATGGCTACACCTTC. Residues: CASSLGVNYGYTF.

This clonotype was seen ten or more times. The chain uses TRBV6-5 and TRBJ1-3; D gene uncertain. Germline V CDR1 and CDR2: MNHEY, SVGAGI. The germline V and J ends were trimmed by 7 bases and 1 base, with 11 bases remaining between them. The length of the CDR3 is 14 residues. The chain's CDR3 is CASKREFSGNTIYF. The CDR3 nucleotides are TGTGCCAGCAAGAGGGAATTTTCTGGAAACACCATATATTTT.

By share, this clonotype counts as medium-sized. The chain links TRBV20-1 to TRBJ2-5, with a tentative D call TRBD2 (5 bases). The V and J ends lost 2 bases and 5 bases respectively, with 9 bases between them. The CDR3 spans 12 residues. Germline loops: CDR1 DFQATT, CDR2 SNEGSKA (reference sequence). This CDR3 is CSARIGVETQYF. The CDR3 DNA reads TGCAGTGCTAGAATCGGGGTTGAGACCCAGTACTTC.

This clonotype has ten or more counts. This sequence joins TRBV20-1 and TRBJ2-3; D is unclear. Germline-derived CDR1 and CDR2 are DFQATT and SNEGSKA (reference sequence). This CDR3 spans 14 amino acids. Deletions cut 3 bases from V and 4 bases from J, with 14 bases between. The CDR3: CSASEGREADTQYF. Here the CDR3 DNA reads TGCAGTGCTAGTGAAGGCCGAGAAGCAGATACGCAGTATTTT.

This clonotype was seen at least ten times. The chain employs TRBV20-1 and TRBJ1-5; no reliable D call. Germline values: CDR1 DFQATT, CDR2 SNEGSKA (reference sequence). The CDR3 is 14 amino acids. Trimming took off 6 bases at V and 2 bases at J, with 14 bases between the two ends. CDR3 protein: CSAPEPSRNQPQHF. For the CDR3, the DNA is TGCAGTGCCCCGGAACCTTCACGCAATCAGCCCCAGCATTTT.

Relative to its sample, this clonotype is medium-sized. The V call is TRBV5-1, the J call TRBJ2-1; D gene unclear. The V end was cut by 4 bases, the J end by 0 bases, with 11 bases between. The CDR3 sequence is 15 residues long. Germline-derived CDR1 and CDR2 are SGHRS and YFSETQ. The CDR3 coding sequence is TGCGCCAGCAGCCCGGAGCTGGCCTCCTACAATGAGCAGTTCTTC. It is translated as CASSPELASYNEQFF.

This clonotype was seen repeatedly, ten times or more. The rearrangement joins TRBV29-1 to TRBJ2-1, with 7 bases fitting TRBD2. This CDR3 region has 16 residues. Germline V CDR1 and CDR2: SQVTM, ANQGSEA. Losses at the gene ends were 2 bases for V and 3 bases for J; bases not matched to a gene: 10. CDR3 in DNA: TGCAGCGTTGAACGGCCAGGTCTAGCGGTCTACAATGAGCAGTTCTTC. Its protein product is CSVERPGLAVYNEQFF.

The V and J genes are TRBV5-1 and TRBJ2-7; D possibly uses TRBD1 or TRBD2 (5 bases each). The CDR3 length is 17 residues. Germline values: CDR1 SGHRS, CDR2 YFSETQ. V lost 2 bases and J lost 3, with 21 bases in between. The CDR3 spells CASSFGTPSVAHYEQYF. The CDR3 nucleotides read TGCGCCAGCAGCTTCGGGACGCCAAGTGTGGCCCACTACGAGCAGTACTTC.

This clonotype was detected ten times or more. The chain employs TRBV5-1 and TRBJ1-1; weak D call: TRBD1 (6 bases). The CDR3 extends over 15 amino acids. Germline-derived CDR1 and CDR2 are SGHRS and YFSETQ. Deletions cut 3 bases from V and 4 bases from J, with 16 bases between. This CDR3 is CASSSQGIAGTEAFF. Here the CDR3 DNA reads TGCGCCAGCAGCTCCCAGGGGATCGCGGGCACTGAAGCTTTCTTT.

This clonotype was found many times. This chain connects TRBV7-9 to TRBJ1-5; maybe TRBD1 (5 bases). CDR3 size: 14 residues. Germline V gives CDR1 SEHNR, CDR2 FQNEAQ (reference sequence). V was shortened by 1 base and J by 3 bases, with 7 bases between the two germline ends. As DNA, the CDR3 is TGTGCCAGCAGCTTAGAGACAGCCAATCAGCCCCAGCATTTT. Protein: CASSLETANQPQHF. Complete variable domain (other parts from reference TRBV7-9 and TRBJ1-5): DTGVSQNPRHKITKRGQNVTFRCDPISEHNRLYWYRQTLGQGPEFLTYFQNEAQLEKSRLLSDRFSAERPKGSFSTLEIQRTEQGDSAMYLCASSLETANQPQHFGDGTRLSIL.

The V gene is TRBV18, the J gene TRBJ2-5, with D maybe TRBD1 (5 bases). The CDR3 consists of 13 residues. V was clipped by 3 bases and J by 4 bases, with 9 bases between them. Germline assignment: CDR1 KGHSH and CDR2 LQKENI. The DNA of the CDR3 is TGTGCCAGCTCACCTTGGGGCGGAGAGACCCAGTACTTC. This translates into CASSPWGGETQYF.

This clonotype has ten or more counts. This sequence joins TRBV15 and TRBJ2-1; D is perhaps TRBD1 or TRBD2 (5 bases each). The V gene's germline CDR1 is LNHNV and CDR2 YYDKDF (reference sequence). Trimming stripped 1 base from V and 6 bases from J, with 7 bases between. There are 13 residues in the CDR3. For the CDR3, the DNA is TGTGCCACCAGCAGAGTGAGGGGCAATGAGCAGTTCTTC. Translating gives CATSRVRGNEQFF. Using reference TRBV15 and TRBJ2-1 for the parts outside the CDR3, the full variable domain is DAMVIQNPRYQVTQFGKPVTLSCSQTLNHNVMYWYQQKSSQAPKLLFHYYDKDFNNEADTPDNFQSRRPNTSFCFLDIRSPGLGDTAMYLCATSRVRGNEQFFGPGTRLTVL.

This clonotype was counted many times. This chain uses TRBV29-1 with TRBJ2-7; tentatively, D is TRBD1 or TRBD2 (5 bases each). Germline CDR1 is SQVTM and CDR2 is ANQGSEA. The germline V and J ends were trimmed by 0 bases and 10 bases, with 22 bases remaining between them. This CDR3 is 15 amino acids long. This CDR3 reads CSVEDAGRVARVQYF. In nucleotides, the CDR3 is TGCAGCGTTGAAGATGCGGGCAGGGTCGCTCGGGTCCAGTACTTC.

This clonotype was observed at least ten times. The chain employs TRBV7-9 and TRBJ2-2; either TRBD1 or TRBD2 may fit D (5 bases each). This CDR3 is built from 15 residues. Per the germline V gene, CDR1 is SEHNR and CDR2 is FQNEAQ (reference sequence). With 5 bases removed from V and 5 bases from J, the gap between germline ends came to 15 bases. CDR3 amino acids: CASSPGARRTGELFF. CDR3 in DNA: TGTGCCAGCAGCCCCGGGGCCAGGAGGACCGGGGAGCTGTTTTTT.

This clonotype was seen many times. The chain uses TRBV10-3 and TRBJ2-7; the D gene is possibly TRBD1 (6 bases). Germline values: CDR1 ENHRY, CDR2 SYGVKD. The CDR3 has 13 amino acids. Trimming took 2 bases from V and 6 from J, leaving 11 bases between them. The CDR3 region is CAISERPTGEQYF. DNA of the CDR3: TGTGCCATCAGTGAGCGACCGACAGGCGAGCAGTACTTC.